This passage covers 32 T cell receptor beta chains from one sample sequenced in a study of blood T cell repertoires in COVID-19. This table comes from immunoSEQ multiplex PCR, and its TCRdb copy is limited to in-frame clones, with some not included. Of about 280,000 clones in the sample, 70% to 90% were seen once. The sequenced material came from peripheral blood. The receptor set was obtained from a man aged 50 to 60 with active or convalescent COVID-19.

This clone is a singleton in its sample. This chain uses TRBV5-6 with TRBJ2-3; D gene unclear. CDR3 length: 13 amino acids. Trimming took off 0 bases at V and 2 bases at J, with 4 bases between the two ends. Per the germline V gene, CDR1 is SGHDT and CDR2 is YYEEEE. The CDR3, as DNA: TGTGCCAGCAGCTTGGCCCACACAGATACGCAGTATTTT. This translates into CASSLAHTDTQYF.

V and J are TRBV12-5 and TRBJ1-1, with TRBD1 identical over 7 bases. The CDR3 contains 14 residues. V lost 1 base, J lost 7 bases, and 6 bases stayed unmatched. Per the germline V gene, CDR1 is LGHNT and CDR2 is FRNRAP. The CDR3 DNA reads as TGTGCTAGTGGTTTGGGTGATGGGACAGTTGAAGCTTTCTTT. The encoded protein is CASGLGDGTVEAFF.

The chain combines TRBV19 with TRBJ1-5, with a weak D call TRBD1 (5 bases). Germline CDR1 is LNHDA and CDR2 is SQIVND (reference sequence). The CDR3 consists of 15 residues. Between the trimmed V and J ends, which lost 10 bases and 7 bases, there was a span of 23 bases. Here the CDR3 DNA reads TGTGCCACTCAGGGCGGGGGGACGGTACGGCAGCCCCAGCATTTT. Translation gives CATQGGGTVRQPQHF.

CDR3 region: CAWRRQGMENSPLHF. The CDR3 DNA reads as TGTGCCTGGAGGCGACAGGGCATGGAGAATTCACCCCTCCACTTT. The chain employs TRBV30 and TRBJ1-6; 7 bases match TRBD1. Germline V gives CDR1 GTSNPN, CDR2 SVGIG (reference sequence). This CDR3 is 15 amino acids long. Trimming at V came to 3 bases and at J to 7 bases, leaving 9 bases not matched to a gene.

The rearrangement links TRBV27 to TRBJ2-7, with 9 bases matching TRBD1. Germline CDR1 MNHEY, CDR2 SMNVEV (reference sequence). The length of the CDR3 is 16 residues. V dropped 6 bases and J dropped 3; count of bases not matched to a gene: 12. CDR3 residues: CASSDFRQGGFYEQYF. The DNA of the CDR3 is TGTGCCAGCAGCGACTTCCGACAGGGGGGTTTCTACGAGCAGTACTTC.

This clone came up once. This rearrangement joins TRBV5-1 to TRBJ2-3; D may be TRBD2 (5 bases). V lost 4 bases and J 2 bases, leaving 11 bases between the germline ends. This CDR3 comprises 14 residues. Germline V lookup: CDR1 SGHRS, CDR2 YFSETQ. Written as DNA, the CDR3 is TGCGCCAGCAGCCTTAGCGTATACACAGATACGCAGTATTTT. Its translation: CASSLSVYTDTQYF.

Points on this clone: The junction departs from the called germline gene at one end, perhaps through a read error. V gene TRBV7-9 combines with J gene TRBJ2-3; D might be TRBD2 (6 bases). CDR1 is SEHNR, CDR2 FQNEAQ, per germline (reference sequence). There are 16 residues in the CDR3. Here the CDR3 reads CASSYPGRDLTNTQYF. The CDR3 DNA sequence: TGTGCCAGCAGCTACCCCGGGCGGGACCTCACAAATACGCAGTATTTT.

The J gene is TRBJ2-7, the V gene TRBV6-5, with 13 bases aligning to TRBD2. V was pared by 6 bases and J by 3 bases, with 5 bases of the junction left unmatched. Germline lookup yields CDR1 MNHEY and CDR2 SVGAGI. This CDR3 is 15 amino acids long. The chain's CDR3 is CASRARLAGGYEQYF. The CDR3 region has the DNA TGTGCCAGCAGGGCTAGACTAGCGGGAGGCTACGAGCAGTACTTC.

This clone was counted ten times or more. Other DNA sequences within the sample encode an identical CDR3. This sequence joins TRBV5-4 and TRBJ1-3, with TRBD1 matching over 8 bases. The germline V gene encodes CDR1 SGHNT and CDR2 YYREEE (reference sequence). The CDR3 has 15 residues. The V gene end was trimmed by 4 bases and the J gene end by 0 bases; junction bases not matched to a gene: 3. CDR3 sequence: CASSRGQGSGNTIYF. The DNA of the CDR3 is TGTGCCAGCAGCCGCGGACAGGGCTCTGGAAACACCATATATTTT. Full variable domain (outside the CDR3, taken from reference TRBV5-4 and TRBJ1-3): ETGVTQSPTHLIKTRGQQVTLRCSSQSGHNTVSWYQQALGQGPQFIFQYYREEENGRGNFPPRFSGLQFPNYSSELNVNALELDDSALYLCASSRGQGSGNTIYFGEGSWLTVV.

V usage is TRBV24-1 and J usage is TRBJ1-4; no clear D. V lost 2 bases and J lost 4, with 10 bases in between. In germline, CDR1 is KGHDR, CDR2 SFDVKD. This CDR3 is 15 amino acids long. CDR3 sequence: CATSDSGGFNEKLFF. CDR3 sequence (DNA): TGTGCCACCAGTGATTCGGGAGGATTTAATGAAAAACTGTTTTTT.

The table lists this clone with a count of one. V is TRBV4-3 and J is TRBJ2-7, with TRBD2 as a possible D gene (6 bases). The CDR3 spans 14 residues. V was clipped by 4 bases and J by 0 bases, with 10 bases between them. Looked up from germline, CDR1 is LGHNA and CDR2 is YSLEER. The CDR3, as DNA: TGCGCCAGCAGCCTCCACGGGAGCTCCTACGAGCAGTACTTC. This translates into CASSLHGSSYEQYF.

This CDR3 is CASSSPGLAGTPIYEQYF. As DNA, the CDR3 is TGTGCCAGCAGCTCTCCGGGACTAGCGGGAACCCCCATCTACGAGCAGTACTTC. This chain joins TRBV5-4 and TRBJ2-7; 13 bases match TRBD2. Per the germline V gene, CDR1 is SGHNT and CDR2 is YYREEE (reference sequence). This CDR3 contains 18 residues. V dropped 3 bases and J dropped 3; count of bases not matched to a gene: 12. Drawing the rest from reference TRBV5-4 and TRBJ2-7, the complete variable domain is ETGVTQSPTHLIKTRGQQVTLRCSSQSGHNTVSWYQQALGQGPQFIFQYYREEENGRGNFPPRFSGLQFPNYSSELNVNALELDDSALYLCASSSPGLAGTPIYEQYFGPGTRLTVT.

CDR3 DNA sequence: TGTGCCAGCAGCTTCACAGGGGGAGACTATGGCTACACCTTC. Translating gives CASSFTGGDYGYTF. V and J are TRBV6-5 and TRBJ1-2, with 8 bases lining up with TRBD1. Germline loops: CDR1 MNHEY, CDR2 SVGAGI. The CDR3 extends over 14 amino acids. With 6 bases clipped from V and 3 bases from J, the junction kept 6 bases outside the gene matches.

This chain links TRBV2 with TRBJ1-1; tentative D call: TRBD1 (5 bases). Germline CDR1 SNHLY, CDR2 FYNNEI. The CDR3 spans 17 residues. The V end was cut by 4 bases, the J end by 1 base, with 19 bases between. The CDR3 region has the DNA TGTGCCAGCAGTGTCGGCACCGGGGGTGGTTCGAACACTGAAGCTTTCTTT. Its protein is CASSVGTGGGSNTEAFF.

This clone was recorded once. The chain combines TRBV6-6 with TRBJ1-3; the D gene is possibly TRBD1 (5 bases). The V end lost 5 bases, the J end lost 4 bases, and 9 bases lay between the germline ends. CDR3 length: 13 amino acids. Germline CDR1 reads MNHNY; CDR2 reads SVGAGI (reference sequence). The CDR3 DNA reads TGTGCCAGCAGTAGTGCAGGGGGAAACACCATATATTTT. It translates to CASSSAGGNTIYF.

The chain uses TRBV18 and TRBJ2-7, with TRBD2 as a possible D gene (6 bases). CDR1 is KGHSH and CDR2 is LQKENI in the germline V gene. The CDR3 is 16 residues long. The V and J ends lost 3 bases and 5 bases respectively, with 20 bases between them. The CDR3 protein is CASSPARGTSGNEQYF. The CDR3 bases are TGTGCCAGCTCACCTGCTCGGGGGACCTCGGGGAACGAGCAGTACTTC.

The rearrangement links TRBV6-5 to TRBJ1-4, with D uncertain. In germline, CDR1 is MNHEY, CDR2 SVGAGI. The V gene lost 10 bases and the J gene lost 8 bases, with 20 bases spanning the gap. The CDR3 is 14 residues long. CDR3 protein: CATRRRGGGEKLFF. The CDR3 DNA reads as TGTGCCACCCGCCGCCGAGGTGGAGGCGAAAAACTGTTTTTT.

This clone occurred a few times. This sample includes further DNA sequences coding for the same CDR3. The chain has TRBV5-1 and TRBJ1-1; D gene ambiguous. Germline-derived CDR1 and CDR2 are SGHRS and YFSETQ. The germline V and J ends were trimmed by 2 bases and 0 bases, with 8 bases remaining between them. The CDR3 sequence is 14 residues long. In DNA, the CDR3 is TGCGCCAGCAGCTTTGGCAAAGTGAACACTGAAGCTTTCTTT. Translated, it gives CASSFGKVNTEAFF.

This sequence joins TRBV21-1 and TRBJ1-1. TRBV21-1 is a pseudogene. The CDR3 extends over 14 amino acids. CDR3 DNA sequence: TGTGCCAGCAGCAAAGCAAACTATCGGGTTAGGGCTTTCTTT. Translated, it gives CASSKANYRVRAFF.

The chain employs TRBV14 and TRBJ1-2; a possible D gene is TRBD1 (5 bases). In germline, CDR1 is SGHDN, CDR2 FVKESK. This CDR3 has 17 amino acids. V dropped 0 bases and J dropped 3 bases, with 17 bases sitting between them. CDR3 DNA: TGTGCCAGCAGCCAAGATCTTGTGGGACTACGTGACTATGGCTACACCTTC. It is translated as CASSQDLVGLRDYGYTF.

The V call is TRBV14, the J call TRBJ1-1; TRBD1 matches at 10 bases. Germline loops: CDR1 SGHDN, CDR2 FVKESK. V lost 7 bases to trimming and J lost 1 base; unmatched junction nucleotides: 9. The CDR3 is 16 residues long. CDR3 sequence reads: CASTPGQGTQNTEAFF. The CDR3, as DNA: TGTGCCAGCACCCCGGGACAGGGGACCCAGAACACTGAAGCTTTCTTT. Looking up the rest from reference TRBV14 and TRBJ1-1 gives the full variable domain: EAGVTQFPSHSVIEKGQTVTLRCDPISGHDNLYWYRRVMGKEIKFLLHFVKESKQDESGMPNNRFLAERTGGTYSTLKVQPAELEDSGVYFCASTPGQGTQNTEAFFGQGTRLTVV.

The CDR3 sequence: CASSPGEGGRGYTF. The CDR3 DNA reads as TGTGCCAGCTCACCCGGGGAAGGGGGCCGTGGCTACACCTTC. V and J are TRBV18 and TRBJ1-2, with 7 bases that match TRBD1. The CDR3 totals 14 residues. In germline, CDR1 is KGHSH, CDR2 LQKENI. V lost 3 bases and J lost 7; bases outside the gene matches: 8. Supplemented by reference TRBV18 and TRBJ1-2, the full variable domain reads NAGVMQNPRHLVRRRGQEARLRCSPMKGHSHVYWYRQLPEEGLKFMVYLQKENIIDESGMPKERFSAEFPKEGPSILRIQQVVRGDSAAYFCASSPGEGGRGYTFGSGTRLTVV.

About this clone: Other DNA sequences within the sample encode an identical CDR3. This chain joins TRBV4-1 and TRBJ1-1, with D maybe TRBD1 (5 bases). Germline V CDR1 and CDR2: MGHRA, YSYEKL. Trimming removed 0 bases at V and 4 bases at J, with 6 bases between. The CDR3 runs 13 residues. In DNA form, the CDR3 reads TGCGCCAGCAGCCAAGATAGGGGCACTGAAGCTTTCTTT. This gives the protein CASSQDRGTEAFF.

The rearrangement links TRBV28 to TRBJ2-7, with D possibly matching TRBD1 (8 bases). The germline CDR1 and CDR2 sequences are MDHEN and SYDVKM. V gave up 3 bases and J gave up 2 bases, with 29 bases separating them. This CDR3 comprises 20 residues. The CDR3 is CASSFTPNRGGNLIAYEQYF. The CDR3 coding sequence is TGTGCCAGCAGTTTTACTCCAAACAGGGGGGGGAACCTAATAGCCTACGAGCAGTACTTC.

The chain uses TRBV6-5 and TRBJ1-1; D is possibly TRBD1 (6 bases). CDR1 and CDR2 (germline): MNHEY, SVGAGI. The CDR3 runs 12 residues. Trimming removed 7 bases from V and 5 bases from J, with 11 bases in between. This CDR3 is CASTERGTEAFF. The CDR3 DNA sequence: TGTGCCAGCACCGAAAGGGGGACTGAAGCTTTCTTT.

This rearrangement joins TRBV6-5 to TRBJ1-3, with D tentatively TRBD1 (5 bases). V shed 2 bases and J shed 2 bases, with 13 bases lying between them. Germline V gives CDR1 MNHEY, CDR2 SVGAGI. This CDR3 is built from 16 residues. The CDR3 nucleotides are TGTGCCAGCAGTTACGGGGGGGACGGACCTGGAAACACCATATATTTT. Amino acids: CASSYGGDGPGNTIYF.

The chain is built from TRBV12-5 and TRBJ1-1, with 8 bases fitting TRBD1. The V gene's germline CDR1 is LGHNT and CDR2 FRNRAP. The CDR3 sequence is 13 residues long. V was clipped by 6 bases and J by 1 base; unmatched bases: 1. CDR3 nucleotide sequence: TGTGCTAGTGGAGACAGGGGGAACACTGAAGCTTTCTTT. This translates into CASGDRGNTEAFF.

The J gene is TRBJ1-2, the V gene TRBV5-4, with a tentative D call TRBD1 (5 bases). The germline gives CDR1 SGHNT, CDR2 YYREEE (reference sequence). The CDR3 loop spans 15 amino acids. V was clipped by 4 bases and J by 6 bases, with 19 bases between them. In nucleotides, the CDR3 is TGTGCCAGCAGCCCGGTGGGCAGGGAGGGTGATGGCTACACCTTC. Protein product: CASSPVGREGDGYTF.

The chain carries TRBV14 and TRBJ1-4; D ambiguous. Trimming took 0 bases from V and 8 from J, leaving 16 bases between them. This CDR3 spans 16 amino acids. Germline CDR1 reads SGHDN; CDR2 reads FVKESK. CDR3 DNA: TGTGCCAGCAGCCAAGAAGTCCCCGGGGATAGGGAAAAACTGTTTTTT. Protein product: CASSQEVPGDREKLFF.

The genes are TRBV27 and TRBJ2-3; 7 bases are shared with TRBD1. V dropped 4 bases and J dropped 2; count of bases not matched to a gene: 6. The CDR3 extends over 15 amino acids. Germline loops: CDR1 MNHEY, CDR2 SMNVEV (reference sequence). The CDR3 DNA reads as TGTGCCAGCAGTTCCCTGGACAGGATCACAGATACGCAGTATTTT. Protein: CASSSLDRITDTQYF.

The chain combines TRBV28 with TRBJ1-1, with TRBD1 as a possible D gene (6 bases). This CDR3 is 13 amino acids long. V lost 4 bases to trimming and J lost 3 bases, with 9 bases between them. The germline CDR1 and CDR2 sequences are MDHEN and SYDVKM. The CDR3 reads CASSWTADTEAFF. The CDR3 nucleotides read TGTGCCAGCAGTTGGACAGCGGACACTGAAGCTTTCTTT.

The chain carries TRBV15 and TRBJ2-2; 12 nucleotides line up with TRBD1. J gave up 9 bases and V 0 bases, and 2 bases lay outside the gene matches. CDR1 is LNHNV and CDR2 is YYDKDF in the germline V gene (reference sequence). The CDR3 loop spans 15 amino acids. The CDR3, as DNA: TGTGCCACCAGCAGAGAGGGGACAGGGGGCTGGGAGCTGTTTTTT. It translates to CATSREGTGGWELFF.